Each of the 32 T cell receptor beta chains below was sequenced from the same sample in a study of blood T cell repertoires in COVID-19. Libraries were prepared by immunoSEQ multiplex PCR; TCRdb keeps only in-frame clonotypes and omits some of them. The sample has 200,000 to 250,000 clones; about nine tenths are singletons. Input material: peripheral blood. The receptors were sampled from a man aged 30 to 39 with COVID-19, enrolled during active disease.

This chain connects TRBV19 to TRBJ2-1; 11 nucleotides align to TRBD2. Germline CDR1 LNHDA, CDR2 SQIVND (reference sequence). The ends lost 5 bases at V and 0 bases at J; junction bases unmatched: 9. This CDR3 is built from 18 residues. The DNA for the CDR3 is TGTGCCAGTAGTCCCTTAGCGGGAGGGTCAAGCTCCTACAATGAGCAGTTCTTC. Residues: CASSPLAGGSSSYNEQFF.

The sample holds one count of this clone. This rearrangement joins TRBV10-3 to TRBJ1-1; TRBD1 matches 7 bases. V gave up 4 bases and J gave up 1 base; unmatched junction bases: 3. Germline-derived CDR1 and CDR2 are ENHRY and SYGVKD. The length of the CDR3 is 14 residues. The CDR3 loop is CAISGQGKNTEAFF. Here the CDR3 DNA reads TGTGCCATCAGTGGACAGGGAAAGAACACTGAAGCTTTCTTT.

The V call is TRBV19, the J call TRBJ1-1; TRBD1 matches 7 bases. V dropped 8 bases and J dropped 0; count of bases not matched to a gene: 6. The germline V gene has CDR1 LNHDA and CDR2 SQIVND (reference sequence). The CDR3 spans 14 residues. CDR3 loop: CASQGTVMNTEAFF. The CDR3 DNA is TGTGCCAGTCAGGGGACAGTCATGAACACTGAAGCTTTCTTT.

V is TRBV3-1 (or the pseudogene TRBV3-2) and J is TRBJ2-7; 7 bases line up with TRBD1. The germline V gene has CDR1 LGHDT and CDR2 YNNKEL (reference sequence). The CDR3 loop spans 16 amino acids. Trimming took 0 bases from V and 1 from J; bases not matched to a gene: 6. The CDR3 protein is CASSQDLGQLSYEQYF. The CDR3, as DNA: TGTGCCAGCAGCCAAGATTTGGGACAGCTATCCTACGAGCAGTACTTC.

This clone was detected only once. V and J are TRBV6-2 or TRBV6-3 and TRBJ1-6, with a weak D call TRBD1 (5 bases). The V end lost 2 bases, the J end lost 0 bases, and 20 bases lay between the germline ends. The CDR3 sequence is 20 residues long. Per germline, CDR1 MNHEY and CDR2 SVGEGT. The CDR3 DNA is TGTGCCAGCAGTTACCGCCTTATTGGGGCTATCAGCTCCTATAATTCACCCCTCCACTTT. Translation: CASSYRLIGAISSYNSPLHF.

The chain has TRBV6-5 and TRBJ1-6, with a possible D match to TRBD1 (5 bases). The V end was cut by 8 bases, the J end by 7 bases, with 12 bases between. The germline CDR1 and CDR2 sequences are MNHEY and SVGAGI. The CDR3 has 13 amino acids. CDR3 in amino acids: CASGWGLNSPLHF. CDR3 in DNA: TGTGCCAGCGGGTGGGGCTTGAATTCACCCCTCCACTTT.

This sequence joins TRBV19 and TRBJ1-1; 8 positions match TRBD1. This CDR3 contains 16 residues. Per the germline V gene, CDR1 is LNHDA and CDR2 is SQIVND (reference sequence). V lost 5 bases and J lost 4; bases outside the gene matches: 12. CDR3 region: CASSQRTGRVSTEAFF. CDR3 sequence (DNA): TGTGCCAGTAGTCAAAGGACAGGGAGGGTGAGCACTGAAGCTTTCTTT.

The chain has TRBV5-1 and TRBJ2-7; TRBD2 aligns across 8 bases. J lost 5 bases, V lost 5 bases, and 15 bases had no gene match. Germline CDR1 and CDR2: SGHRS and YFSETQ. This CDR3 comprises 16 residues. CDR3 protein: CASSLLPGLDGDEQYF. The DNA for the CDR3 is TGCGCCAGCAGTTTACTACCGGGACTAGACGGAGACGAGCAGTACTTC.

Written as DNA, the CDR3 is TGTGCCATCAGTGAGTCCGGGACTAGAGGTTCCGGGGAGCTGTTTTTT. It encodes CAISESGTRGSGELFF. V is TRBV10-3 and J is TRBJ2-2; 8 nucleotides match TRBD2. Germline CDR1 ENHRY, CDR2 SYGVKD. With V trimmed by 0 bases and J by 6 bases, 6 bases remained unmatched. CDR3 length equals 16 residues.

The gene calls are TRBV4-3 and TRBJ1-2; D call uncertain. The V gene's germline CDR1 is LGHNA and CDR2 YSLEER. Trimming shortened V by 6 bases and J by 2 bases, and 7 bases separated the two germline ends. This CDR3 spans 12 amino acids. CDR3 loop: CASSSRNYGYTF. The DNA for the CDR3 is TGCGCCAGCAGTTCGAGGAACTATGGCTACACCTTC.

The rearrangement links TRBV19 to TRBJ1-3; D gene ambiguous. The CDR3 totals 14 residues. CDR1 is LNHDA and CDR2 is SQIVND in the germline V gene (reference sequence). V lost 2 bases and J lost 1, with 6 bases in between. The CDR3 protein is CASSIRESGNTIYF. The DNA of the CDR3 is TGTGCCAGTAGTATAAGGGAGTCTGGAAACACCATATATTTT.

The table lists this clone with a count of one. V gene TRBV25-1 combines with J gene TRBJ2-1, with a possible D match to TRBD2 (7 bases). The germline V and J ends were trimmed by 3 bases and 7 bases, with 16 bases remaining between them. The germline V gene has CDR1 MGHDK and CDR2 SYGVNS. The CDR3 spans 15 residues. CDR3 loop: CASSEAGVQGNEQFF. Here the CDR3 DNA reads TGTGCCAGCAGTGAGGCGGGGGTTCAGGGGAATGAGCAGTTCTTC. The entire variable domain, with the rest obtained from reference TRBV25-1 and TRBJ2-1, is as follows: EADIYQTPRYLVIGTGKKITLECSQTMGHDKMYWYQQDPGMELHLIHYSYGVNSTEKGDLSSESTVSRIRTEHFPLTLESARPSHTSQYLCASSEAGVQGNEQFFGPGTRLTVL.

This clone was counted a few times. The V and J genes are TRBV5-1 and TRBJ2-2; TRBD1 is a possible D gene (6 bases). V was trimmed by 0 bases and J by 4 bases, leaving 10 bases between them. The CDR3 totals 15 residues. In germline, CDR1 is SGHRS, CDR2 YFSETQ. In nucleotides, the CDR3 is TGCGCCAGCAGCTTGGAGGGGGAGACCACCGGGGAGCTGTTTTTT. It translates to CASSLEGETTGELFF.

The rearrangement joins TRBV7-2 to TRBJ1-6; possibly TRBD1 for D (6 bases). With 4 bases removed from V and 3 bases from J, the gap between germline ends came to 16 bases. Germline values: CDR1 SGHTA, CDR2 FQGNSA. The CDR3 length is 17 residues. CDR3 nucleotides: TGTGCCAGCAGCTCCCCGGGGGGCACCGTCTATAATTCACCCCTCCACTTT. Amino acid sequence: CASSSPGGTVYNSPLHF.

This clone was counted a single time. The chain carries TRBV19 and TRBJ1-2; 7 bases are a match to TRBD1. The CDR3 is made up of 15 amino acids. Unmatched junction bases numbered 8, after V lost 3 bases and J lost 4 bases. Germline values: CDR1 LNHDA, CDR2 SQIVND (reference sequence). The CDR3 loop reads CASSIPKGGFYGYTF. As DNA, the CDR3 is TGTGCCAGTAGTATTCCAAAAGGGGGCTTCTATGGCTACACCTTC.

To note about this clone: Germline is not matched at one junction end, which may reflect a read error. This chain joins TRBV27 and TRBJ2-3; 10 nucleotides align to TRBD2. CDR3 length: 16 amino acids. Germline values: CDR1 MNHEY, CDR2 SMNVEV (reference sequence). The CDR3 coding sequence is TGTGCCAGCAGCTTATCCGTAGCGGGGGGTTCAGATACGCAGTATTTT. Encoded protein: CASSLSVAGGSDTQYF.

The chain joins TRBV5-4 to TRBJ1-4, with 7 nucleotides matching TRBD1. Trimming removed 3 bases from V and 8 bases from J; junction bases left unmatched: 10. Per the germline V gene, CDR1 is SGHNT and CDR2 is YYREEE (reference sequence). There are 15 residues in the CDR3. The CDR3 sequence: CASSSSPGQSEKLFF. CDR3 nucleotides: TGTGCCAGCAGCTCAAGCCCGGGACAGTCGGAAAAACTGTTTTTT.

The chain carries TRBV11-2 and TRBJ2-7; TRBD2 is a possible D gene (6 bases). V was cut by 5 bases and J by 2 bases, with 25 bases left in between. Germline CDR1 and CDR2: SGHAT and FQNNGV. The CDR3 totals 18 residues. In nucleotides, the CDR3 is TGTGCCAGCAGCCCGCGGGCTGGGGGGACTGCACTTACCTACGAGCAGTACTTC. Protein: CASSPRAGGTALTYEQYF.

The V and J genes are TRBV5-6 and TRBJ1-2, with D unclear. Trimming cost V 0 bases and J 5 bases, with 11 bases left between them. The CDR3 has 14 residues. Germline values: CDR1 SGHDT, CDR2 YYEEEE. The CDR3 DNA sequence: TGTGCCAGCAGCTTGGACGGCCGGAGGTATGGCTACACCTTC. Translating it yields CASSLDGRRYGYTF. The complete variable domain, with remaining parts taken from reference TRBV5-6 and TRBJ1-2, reads DAGVTQSPTHLIKTRGQQVTLRCSPKSGHDTVSWYQQALGQGPQFIFQYYEEEERQRGNFPDRFSGHQFPNYSSELNVNALLLGDSALYLCASSLDGRRYGYTFGSGTRLTVV.

This clone appeared a single time. This sequence joins TRBV27 and TRBJ1-6; D is undetermined. The CDR3 is made up of 15 amino acids. Germline loops: CDR1 MNHEY, CDR2 SMNVEV (reference sequence). Trimming stripped 6 bases from V and 5 bases from J, with 14 bases between. The CDR3, as DNA: TGTGCCAGCAGACCACAGACGGGGAATAATTCACCCCTCCACTTT. Residues: CASRPQTGNNSPLHF.

This clone was seen just once. This chain links TRBV19 with TRBJ1-4; D may be TRBD1 (5 bases). CDR3 length equals 14 residues. Looked up from germline, CDR1 is LNHDA and CDR2 is SQIVND (reference sequence). Trimming took off 5 bases at V and 10 bases at J, with 17 bases between the two ends. The CDR3 sequence is CASSLTGGEGKLFF. CDR3 nucleotide sequence: TGTGCCAGTAGTTTAACCGGGGGTGAGGGAAAACTGTTTTTT.

The chain combines TRBV28 with TRBJ2-1; 15 bases map to TRBD2. J was trimmed by 2 bases and V by 5 bases; bases with no gene match: 4. Germline V lookup: CDR1 MDHEN, CDR2 SYDVKM. The CDR3 sequence is 17 residues long. The CDR3 DNA sequence: TGTGCCAGCAGTAGGAGGACTAGCGGGAGGGCCTACAATGAGCAGTTCTTC. Translated: CASSRRTSGRAYNEQFF.

The chain employs TRBV30 and TRBJ2-7; TRBD1 matches at 7 bases. CDR3 length: 13 residues. Germline assignment: CDR1 GTSNPN and CDR2 SVGIG (reference sequence). After removal of 4 bases from V and 0 bases from J, the junction contained 3 bases not matched to a gene. The CDR3 nucleotides read TGTGCCTGGAACAGGGGAGACTCCTACGAGCAGTACTTC. It encodes CAWNRGDSYEQYF.

The chain couples TRBV7-2 to TRBJ2-7; D might be TRBD1 (6 bases). Germline CDR1 reads SGHTA; CDR2 reads FQGNSA. The CDR3 covers 15 residues. The V end was cut by 4 bases, the J end by 3 bases, with 16 bases between. CDR3: CASSWGRGGDYEQYF. The CDR3 DNA sequence: TGTGCCAGCAGCTGGGGGAGAGGGGGTGACTACGAGCAGTACTTC.

The chain combines TRBV19 with TRBJ1-5, with 9 bases lining up with TRBD1. V lost 3 bases and J lost 4; bases outside the gene matches: 7. Germline values: CDR1 LNHDA, CDR2 SQIVND (reference sequence). CDR3 length: 16 amino acids. Here the CDR3 DNA reads TGTGCCAGTAGTATCCTCGGACAGGGGCGAAATCAGCCCCAGCATTTT. Its translation is CASSILGQGRNQPQHF.

The rearrangement links TRBV13 to TRBJ2-2; tentatively, D is TRBD2 (5 bases). In germline, CDR1 is PRHDT, CDR2 FYEKMQ (reference sequence). Trimming removed 1 base at V and 0 bases at J, with 12 bases between. The CDR3 spans 17 residues. The CDR3: CASSLARLLANTGELFF. In DNA form, the CDR3 reads TGTGCCAGCAGCTTAGCCCGACTACTAGCGAACACCGGGGAGCTGTTTTTT.

This chain joins TRBV25-1 and TRBJ1-2; TRBD1 might be the D (6 bases). This CDR3 is 14 amino acids long. Trimming stripped 3 bases from V and 2 bases from J, with 10 bases between. Germline CDR1 reads MGHDK; CDR2 reads SYGVNS. CDR3 nucleotide sequence: TGTGCCAGCAGTGATCGGGGGGCAAACTATGGCTACACCTTC. Its translation: CASSDRGANYGYTF.

This chain uses TRBV18 with TRBJ1-6; 7 bases map to TRBD1. In germline, CDR1 is KGHSH, CDR2 LQKENI. Trimming at V came to 4 bases and at J to 10 bases, leaving 10 bases not matched to a gene. The CDR3 covers 15 residues. The CDR3 region has the DNA TGTGCCAGCTCACGCCGGGACAGTTGGCAGTCACCCCTCCACTTT. It specifies CASSRRDSWQSPLHF.

The chain couples TRBV7-2 to TRBJ1-6; 8 positions match TRBD1. Germline V gene sequence: CDR1 SGHTA, CDR2 FQGNSA. The CDR3 is 16 amino acids. Trimming at V came to 1 base and at J to 2 bases, leaving 1 base not matched to a gene. The CDR3 DNA is TGTGCCAGCAGCTTAGAGGGACAGGCCTATAATTCACCCCTCCACTTT. Amino acids: CASSLEGQAYNSPLHF.

This chain uses TRBV7-9 with TRBJ2-7; D ambiguous. Trimming removed 1 base at V and 2 bases at J, with 15 bases between. This CDR3 is 16 amino acids long. CDR1 SEHNR and CDR2 FQNEAQ come from the germline V gene (reference sequence). The CDR3 DNA follows: TGTGCCAGCAGCTTAGGAATTAGAAAACCTACCTACGAGCAGTACTTC. As protein: CASSLGIRKPTYEQYF.

This clone occurred once. V and J are TRBV6-5 and TRBJ1-2; 9 bases are a match to TRBD1. The length of the CDR3 is 14 residues. Germline V lookup: CDR1 MNHEY, CDR2 SVGAGI. V shed 6 bases and J 3 bases; nucleotides not matched to a gene: 5. In nucleotides, the CDR3 is TGTGCCAGCAGGTCGGGACAGGGTGACTATGGCTACACCTTC. This translates into CASRSGQGDYGYTF.

The CDR3 is CASSIPGTANTGELFF. CDR3 DNA sequence: TGTGCCAGCAGCATTCCCGGGACAGCGAACACCGGGGAGCTGTTTTTT. The chain has TRBV5-6 and TRBJ2-2, with 7 bases matching TRBD1. This CDR3 spans 16 amino acids. Germline CDR1 and CDR2: SGHDT and YYEEEE. Germline trimming cut 4 bases from V and 0 bases from J; bases unmatched to any gene: 6. Full variable domain (remainder filled in from reference TRBV5-6 and TRBJ2-2): DAGVTQSPTHLIKTRGQQVTLRCSPKSGHDTVSWYQQALGQGPQFIFQYYEEEERQRGNFPDRFSGHQFPNYSSELNVNALLLGDSALYLCASSIPGTANTGELFFGEGSRLTVL.